Below, 27 T cell receptor beta chains from the same sample are listed, as sequenced in a study of blood T cell repertoires in COVID-19. Only in-frame clones appear in the TCRdb table, and some are missing; sequencing was by immunoSEQ multiplex PCR. The table lists some 120,000 clones, approximately 87% of them singletons, with about 2.1% in the top ten. The sample taken for sequencing was peripheral blood. These receptors all come from a woman aged 45-65 years with acute or convalescent COVID-19.

This chain joins TRBV4-1 and TRBJ1-1; no clear D gene. V dropped 4 bases and J dropped 0 bases, with 12 bases sitting between them. CDR1 is MGHRA and CDR2 is YSYEKL in the germline V gene. The CDR3 spans 15 residues. CDR3: CASSRGPSMNTEAFF. CDR3 bases: TGCGCCAGCAGCCGTGGGCCCTCCATGAACACTGAAGCTTTCTTT.

The V call is TRBV7-2, the J call TRBJ1-4; weak D call: TRBD1 (6 bases). There are 15 residues in the CDR3. CDR1 SGHTA and CDR2 FQGNSA come from the germline V gene. V was trimmed by 0 bases and J by 7 bases, leaving 12 bases between them. This chain's CDR3 is CASSLAEKGGEKLFF. In DNA, the CDR3 is TGTGCCAGCAGCTTAGCTGAGAAAGGGGGTGAAAAACTGTTTTTT.

The chain employs TRBV7-2 and TRBJ2-5; TRBD2 matches at 11 bases. There are 16 residues in the CDR3. Germline lookup yields CDR1 SGHTA and CDR2 FQGNSA. Trimming at V came to 4 bases and at J to 1 base, leaving 5 bases not matched to a gene. As DNA, the CDR3 is TGTGCCAGCAGCTCCGGGACTAGCGGAACCCAAGAGACCCAGTACTTC. Translation gives CASSSGTSGTQETQYF.

The chain is built from TRBV10-2 and TRBJ1-6, with D perhaps TRBD1 (5 bases). Per germline, CDR1 WSHSY and CDR2 SAAADI. V lost 3 bases to trimming and J lost 6 bases, with 18 bases between them. The CDR3 totals 17 residues. The CDR3 is CASSDLPSWGLNSPLHF. CDR3 DNA sequence: TGCGCCAGCAGTGACCTGCCAAGCTGGGGCCTTAATTCACCCCTCCACTTT.

The CDR3 DNA reads as TGTGCCAGCAGAACGACAGCTCTCTATGGCTACACCTTC. This encodes CASRTTALYGYTF. This chain connects TRBV5-6 to TRBJ1-2; D possibly corresponds to TRBD1 (5 bases). Trimming took 5 bases from V and 4 from J, leaving 12 bases between them. This CDR3 is built from 13 residues. CDR1 and CDR2 from the germline V gene are SGHDT and YYEEEE.

This sequence joins TRBV5-4 and TRBJ1-1, with a weak D call TRBD1 (6 bases). The CDR3 contains 15 residues. V was trimmed by 3 bases and J by 1 base, leaving 13 bases between them. Germline V gene lookup returns CDR1 SGHNT and CDR2 YYREEE (reference sequence). The CDR3 loop is CASSSSKQGNTEAFF. The CDR3 DNA sequence: TGTGCCAGCAGCTCGTCGAAACAGGGGAACACTGAAGCTTTCTTT.

This chain uses TRBV11-3 with TRBJ1-3; D is unresolved. CDR1 SGHNT and CDR2 YENEEA come from the germline V gene. CDR3 length equals 15 residues. Between the trimmed V and J ends, which lost 2 bases and 0 bases, there was a span of 8 bases. Here the CDR3 DNA reads TGTGCCAGCAGCTTAAGCGACGGCTCTGGAAACACCATATATTTT. Translated, it gives CASSLSDGSGNTIYF.

The V gene is TRBV14, the J gene TRBJ2-3; 10 bases align to TRBD2. The CDR3 is 14 amino acids. V was clipped by 1 base and J by 8 bases; unmatched bases: 3. The germline V gene has CDR1 SGHDN and CDR2 FVKESK. The CDR3 DNA sequence: TGTGCCAGCAGCCAAGGTCTAGCGGGAGCTACGCAGTATTTT. Translation: CASSQGLAGATQYF.

V gene TRBV12-3 or TRBV12-4 combines with J gene TRBJ1-1; 7 bases agree with TRBD1. There are 13 residues in the CDR3. With 6 bases clipped from V and 5 bases from J, the junction kept 6 bases outside the gene matches. The CDR3 nucleotides read TGTGCCAGCAGCCCAGGGGGAAGGACTGAAGCTTTCTTT. Translating it yields CASSPGGRTEAFF.

The chain is built from TRBV10-2 and TRBJ2-1, with TRBD2 identical over 9 bases. The CDR3 length is 16 residues. Germline V CDR1 and CDR2: WSHSY, SAAADI. The ends lost 5 bases at V and 3 bases at J; junction bases unmatched: 8. The CDR3 bases are TGCGCCAGCAGTCTTCGCCCTAGCGGGGACTACAATGAGCAGTTCTTC. Translation: CASSLRPSGDYNEQFF.

The chain combines TRBV20-1 with TRBJ2-1; 12 bases are a match to TRBD2. Trimming took 3 bases from V and 6 from J; bases not matched to a gene: 6. Germline V lookup: CDR1 DFQATT, CDR2 SNEGSKA (reference sequence). This CDR3 contains 15 residues. The CDR3 nucleotides are TGCAGTGCTAGTTCCCTAGCGGGGGGGCGCAATGAGCAGTTCTTC. It yields the protein CSASSLAGGRNEQFF.

The chain is built from TRBV7-9 and TRBJ1-1; D is uncertain. The CDR3 length is 13 residues. Germline CDR1 and CDR2: SEHNR and FQNEAQ (reference sequence). V lost 4 bases and J 1 base, leaving 7 bases between the germline ends. The CDR3 reads CASSSEANTEAFF. The CDR3 DNA is TGTGCCAGCAGCTCCGAGGCGAACACTGAAGCTTTCTTT. Supplemented by reference TRBV7-9 and TRBJ1-1, the full variable domain reads DTGVSQNPRHKITKRGQNVTFRCDPISEHNRLYWYRQTLGQGPEFLTYFQNEAQLEKSRLLSDRFSAERPKGSFSTLEIQRTEQGDSAMYLCASSSEANTEAFFGQGTRLTVV.

The chain recombines TRBV7-2 with TRBJ2-2; D may be TRBD2 (5 bases). Germline CDR1 reads SGHTA; CDR2 reads FQGNSA. V lost 4 bases and J lost 2, with 14 bases in between. The CDR3 covers 16 residues. The DNA for the CDR3 is TGTGCCAGCAGCTCCCCGTCGGGGTCCAACACCGGGGAGCTGTTTTTT. Translated: CASSSPSGSNTGELFF.

This chain connects TRBV30 to TRBJ1-1, with D perhaps TRBD1 (6 bases). V was pared by 2 bases and J by 4 bases, with 11 bases between. Germline-derived CDR1 and CDR2 are GTSNPN and SVGIG (reference sequence). There are 13 residues in the CDR3. This chain's CDR3 is CAWSWGGGTEAFF. The CDR3 bases are TGTGCCTGGAGTTGGGGGGGCGGCACTGAAGCTTTCTTT.

This clone is labeled as medium-sized. CDR3 coding DNA: TGCGCCAGCAGCCTGGACGGGACAGGGGGCCGCCACGAGCAGTACTTC. The encoded protein is CASSLDGTGGRHEQYF. This chain joins TRBV5-1 and TRBJ2-7; 12 bases match TRBD1. The germline gives CDR1 SGHRS, CDR2 YFSETQ. Unmatched junction bases numbered 10, after V lost 4 bases and J lost 5 bases. The CDR3 spans 16 residues.

V is TRBV12-3 or TRBV12-4 and J is TRBJ1-1, with TRBD1 matching over 10 bases. The CDR3 contains 13 residues. Losses at the gene ends were 7 bases for V and 9 bases for J; bases not matched to a gene: 8. CDR3 DNA: TGTGCCAGCACCCCCCCGGACAGGGGGAAAGCTTTCTTT. It translates to CASTPPDRGKAFF.

This chain joins TRBV4-3 and TRBJ2-5; TRBD2 matches 13 bases. Germline loops: CDR1 LGHNA, CDR2 YSLEER. The V and J ends lost 0 bases and 9 bases, in that order; junction bases with no gene match: 13. The CDR3 has 18 amino acids. DNA for the CDR3: TGCGCCAGCAGCCAAGATCGGGGACTAGCGGGGAGTGATTTGGCCCAGTACTTC. It is translated as CASSQDRGLAGSDLAQYF.

The chain couples TRBV7-9 to TRBJ2-1, with 7 bases that match TRBD2. Trimming cost V 1 base and J 6 bases; bases outside gene matches: 9. In germline, CDR1 is SEHNR, CDR2 FQNEAQ (reference sequence). The CDR3 is 16 amino acids. DNA of the CDR3: TGTGCCAGCAGCTTAGTATCGACTAGCCGAGGCAATGAGCAGTTCTTC. Amino acids: CASSLVSTSRGNEQFF.

This clone showed up just once. V gene TRBV11-2 combines with J gene TRBJ1-2, with a weak D call TRBD1 (5 bases). Germline V gene lookup returns CDR1 SGHAT and CDR2 FQNNGV. The CDR3 runs 14 residues. V was trimmed by 5 bases and J by 3 bases, leaving 13 bases between them. CDR3 residues: CASSTSRGDYGYTF. In DNA, the CDR3 is TGTGCCAGCAGCACTTCGCGGGGGGACTATGGCTACACCTTC.

The chain has TRBV6-1 and TRBJ1-5; D may be TRBD1 (6 bases). Per the germline V gene, CDR1 is MNHNS and CDR2 is SASEGT. Trimming cost V 3 bases and J 5 bases, with 14 bases left between them. The CDR3 is 15 residues long. CDR3 coding DNA: TGTGCCAGCAGTGAGGTACAGGGTCGCGATCAGCCCCAGCATTTT. Its translation is CASSEVQGRDQPQHF.

The V gene is TRBV4-3, the J gene TRBJ2-1, with a tentative D call TRBD2 (6 bases). This CDR3 is 16 amino acids long. The V end lost 5 bases, the J end lost 6 bases, and 20 bases lay between the germline ends. Germline CDR1 is LGHNA and CDR2 is YSLEER. CDR3 DNA: TGCGCCAGCAGCGTCCAGGAGGCTTTGGGAGGCAATGAGCAGTTCTTC. It yields the protein CASSVQEALGGNEQFF.

The chain links TRBV18 to TRBJ1-5; D ambiguous. The CDR3 is made up of 12 amino acids. The germline V gene encodes CDR1 KGHSH and CDR2 LQKENI. V dropped 5 bases and J dropped 5 bases, with 7 bases sitting between them. CDR3 region: CASSFQDQPQHF. In DNA form, the CDR3 reads TGTGCCAGCTCATTCCAGGATCAGCCCCAGCATTTT.

This sequence joins TRBV19 and TRBJ1-5; the match to TRBD1 covers 8 bases. Losses at the gene ends were 6 bases for V and 0 bases for J; bases not matched to a gene: 7. Germline CDR1 LNHDA, CDR2 SQIVND (reference sequence). The CDR3 spans 16 residues. The chain's CDR3 is CASSPGTGRSNQPQHF. The CDR3 DNA reads as TGTGCCAGTAGCCCCGGGACAGGACGTAGCAATCAGCCCCAGCATTTT.

The chain links TRBV2 to TRBJ2-7; D is unclear. Trimming took off 3 bases at V and 0 bases at J, with 6 bases between the two ends. This CDR3 spans 13 amino acids. CDR1 and CDR2 (germline): SNHLY, FYNNEI. CDR3 in amino acids: CASSDIFSYEQYF. Here the CDR3 DNA reads TGTGCCAGCAGTGACATTTTCTCCTACGAGCAGTACTTC.

The J gene is TRBJ1-4, the V gene TRBV19, with D possibly TRBD1 on 5 matching bases. The CDR3 is 15 residues long. Per the germline V gene, CDR1 is LNHDA and CDR2 is SQIVND (reference sequence). V lost 3 bases and J 10 bases, leaving 18 bases between the germline ends. In DNA form, the CDR3 reads TGTGCCAGTAGTATCAGTCCGCAGGGTAGTGGAAAACTGTTTTTT. Amino acids: CASSISPQGSGKLFF.

The CDR3 DNA is TGTGCCCGTGACAGGGAGTCAGGAGAAGCTTTCTTT. Translated: CARDRESGEAFF. The chain couples TRBV30 to TRBJ1-1, with 7 bases lining up with TRBD1. Trimming took 8 bases from V and 8 from J; bases not matched to a gene: 11. CDR1 and CDR2 (germline): GTSNPN, SVGIG (reference sequence). This CDR3 spans 12 amino acids.

CDR3 nucleotides: TGTGCCAGCAGCCAAGCGGGGCCTGACAGGCGAAACTATGGCTACACCTTC. It specifies CASSQAGPDRRNYGYTF. V and J are TRBV3-1 (or the pseudogene TRBV3-2) and TRBJ1-2; tentative D call: TRBD1 (6 bases). Germline V gene sequence: CDR1 LGHDT, CDR2 YNNKEL (reference sequence). The CDR3 is made up of 17 amino acids. V gave up 1 base and J gave up 2 bases, with 17 bases separating them.